A single TCR beta chain is shown here with its context. The record originates from a study of blood T cell repertoires in COVID-19. Study-level background: COVID-19 samples from acute and convalescent phases originated in the United States, Italy and Spain. The analysed material was cDNA or gDNA that came from T cells, B-cell-depleted T cells, or PBMCs.

As originally analysed: Cell counts per sample came from amplifying reference gene primers. TCRdb keeps only in-frame clones here, not all; method: immunoSEQ multiplex PCR. That table is the source of V, J and clone size, and D and trimming were worked out from the DNA. The data contain 200,000 to 250,000 clones, 85% to 90% of them singletons. Germline V gene lookup returns CDR1 WSHSY and CDR2 SAAADI. This CDR3 is built from 15 residues. V was shortened by 3 bases and J by 3 bases, with 12 bases between the two germline ends. The chain links TRBV10-2 to TRBJ1-5, with TRBD1 as a possible D gene (5 bases). The sequence came from a woman aged 55-69 years with acute or convalescent COVID-19. Sequenced input: peripheral blood. The CDR3 DNA reads TGCGCCAGCAGTGATTCCGGACAATACAATCAGCCCCAGCATTTT. Translated: CASSDSGQYNQPQHF.